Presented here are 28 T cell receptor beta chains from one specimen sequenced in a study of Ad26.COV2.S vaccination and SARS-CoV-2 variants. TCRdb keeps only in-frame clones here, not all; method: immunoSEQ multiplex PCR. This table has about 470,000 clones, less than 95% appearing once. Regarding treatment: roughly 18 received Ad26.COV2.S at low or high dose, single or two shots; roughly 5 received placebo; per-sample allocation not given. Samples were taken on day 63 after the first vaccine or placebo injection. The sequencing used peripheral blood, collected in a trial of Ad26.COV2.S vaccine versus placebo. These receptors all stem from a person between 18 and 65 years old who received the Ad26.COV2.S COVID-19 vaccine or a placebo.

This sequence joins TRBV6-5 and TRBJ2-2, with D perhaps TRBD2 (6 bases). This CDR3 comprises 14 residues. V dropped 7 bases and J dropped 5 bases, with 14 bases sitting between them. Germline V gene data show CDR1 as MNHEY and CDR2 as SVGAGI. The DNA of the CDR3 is TGTGCCAGCACGTCCGCCCGGGGGACCGGGGAGCTGTTTTTT. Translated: CASTSARGTGELFF.

In nucleotides, the CDR3 is TGTGCCAGCAGCCCATACCCGGGGGGGCTAGCGGGGAAGTACGAGCAGTACTTC. Translated: CASSPYPGGLAGKYEQYF. This chain connects TRBV4-2 to TRBJ2-7; 9 nucleotides align to TRBD2. The ends lost 4 bases at V and 4 bases at J; junction bases unmatched: 17. Germline CDR1 reads LGHNA; CDR2 reads YNFKEQ. The CDR3 runs 18 residues.

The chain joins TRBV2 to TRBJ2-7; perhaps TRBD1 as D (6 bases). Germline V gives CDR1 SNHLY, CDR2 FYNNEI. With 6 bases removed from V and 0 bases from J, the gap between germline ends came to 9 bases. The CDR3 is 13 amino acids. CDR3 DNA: TGTGCCAGCAGCACAGGGTTCTCCTACGAGCAGTACTTC. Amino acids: CASSTGFSYEQYF.

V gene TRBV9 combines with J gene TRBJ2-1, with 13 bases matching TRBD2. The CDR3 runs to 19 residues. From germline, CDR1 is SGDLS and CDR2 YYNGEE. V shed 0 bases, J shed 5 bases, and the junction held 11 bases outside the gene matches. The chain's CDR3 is CASSVVLGLAGAGDNEQFF. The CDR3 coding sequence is TGTGCCAGCAGCGTAGTCCTCGGACTAGCGGGAGCAGGGGACAATGAGCAGTTCTTC.

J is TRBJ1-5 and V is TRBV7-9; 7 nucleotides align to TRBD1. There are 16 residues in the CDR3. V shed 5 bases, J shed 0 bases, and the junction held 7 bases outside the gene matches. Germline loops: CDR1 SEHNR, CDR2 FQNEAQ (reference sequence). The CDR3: CASSGTGQYSNQPQHF. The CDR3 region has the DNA TGTGCCAGCAGCGGTACGGGACAGTATAGCAATCAGCCCCAGCATTTT.

Here the CDR3 reads CASSLMSSGTRNEQFF. CDR3 nucleotides: TGCGCCAGCAGCTTGATGTCTAGCGGGACGAGGAATGAGCAGTTCTTC. This chain uses TRBV5-1 with TRBJ2-1; 9 bases map to TRBD2. The germline V gene encodes CDR1 SGHRS and CDR2 YFSETQ. With V trimmed by 1 base and J by 7 bases, 9 bases remained unmatched. The CDR3 length is 16 residues.

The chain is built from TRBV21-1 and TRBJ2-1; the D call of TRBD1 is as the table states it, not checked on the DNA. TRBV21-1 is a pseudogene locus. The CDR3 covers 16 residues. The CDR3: CASSKPSRDRGWEQFF. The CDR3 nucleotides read TGTGCCAGCAGCAAACCGTCCCGGGACAGGGGTTGGGAGCAGTTCTTC.

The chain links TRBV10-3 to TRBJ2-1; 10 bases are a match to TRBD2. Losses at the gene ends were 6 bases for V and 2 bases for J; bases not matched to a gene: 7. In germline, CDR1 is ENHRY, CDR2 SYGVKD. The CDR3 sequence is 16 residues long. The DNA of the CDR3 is TGTGCCATCAGGGCCGGGACTAGCGCCGCCTACAATGAGCAGTTCTTC. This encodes CAIRAGTSAAYNEQFF.

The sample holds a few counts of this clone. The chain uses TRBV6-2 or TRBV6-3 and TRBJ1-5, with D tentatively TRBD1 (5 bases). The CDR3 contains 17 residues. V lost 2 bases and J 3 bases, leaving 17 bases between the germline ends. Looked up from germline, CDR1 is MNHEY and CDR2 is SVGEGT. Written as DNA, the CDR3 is TGTGCCAGCAGTTACGGGGGAGGGGAGAGGTTCAATCAGCCCCAGCATTTT. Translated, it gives CASSYGGGERFNQPQHF.

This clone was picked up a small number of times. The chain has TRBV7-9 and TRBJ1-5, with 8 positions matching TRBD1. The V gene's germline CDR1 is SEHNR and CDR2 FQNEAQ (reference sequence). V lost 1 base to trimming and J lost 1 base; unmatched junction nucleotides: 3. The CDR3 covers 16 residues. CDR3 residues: CASSLVQGASNQPQHF. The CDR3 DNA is TGTGCCAGCAGCTTAGTGCAGGGGGCAAGCAATCAGCCCCAGCATTTT.

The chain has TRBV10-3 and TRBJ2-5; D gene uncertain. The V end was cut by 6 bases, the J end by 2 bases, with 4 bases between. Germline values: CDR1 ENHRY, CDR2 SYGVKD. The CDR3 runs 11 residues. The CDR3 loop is CAIREQETQYF. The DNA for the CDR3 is TGTGCCATCAGAGAACAAGAGACCCAGTACTTC.

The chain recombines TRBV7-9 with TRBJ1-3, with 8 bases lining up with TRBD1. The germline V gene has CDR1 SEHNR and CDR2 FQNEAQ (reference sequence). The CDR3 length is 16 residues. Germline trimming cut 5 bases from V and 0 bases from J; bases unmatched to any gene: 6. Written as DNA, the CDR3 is TGTGCCAGCAGCACTGGACAGGGCAGCTCTGGAAACACCATATATTTT. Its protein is CASSTGQGSSGNTIYF.

For the CDR3, the DNA is TGTGCCAGCAGGTCCCCCAGCGAGGTGGCCCGACTCTCCTACAATGAGCAGTTCTTC. This codes for CASRSPSEVARLSYNEQFF. The chain joins TRBV7-2 to TRBJ2-1, with no clear D. The CDR3 covers 19 residues. Germline values: CDR1 SGHTA, CDR2 FQGNSA. The ends were cut back, 6 bases at V and 0 bases at J, with 24 bases in the middle.

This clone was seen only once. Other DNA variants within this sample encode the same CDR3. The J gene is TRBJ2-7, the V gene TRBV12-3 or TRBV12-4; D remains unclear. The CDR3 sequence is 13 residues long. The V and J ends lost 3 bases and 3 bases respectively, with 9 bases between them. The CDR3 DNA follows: TGTGCCAGCAGTTTGGGTAGCAGCTACGAGCAGTACTTC. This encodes CASSLGSSYEQYF.

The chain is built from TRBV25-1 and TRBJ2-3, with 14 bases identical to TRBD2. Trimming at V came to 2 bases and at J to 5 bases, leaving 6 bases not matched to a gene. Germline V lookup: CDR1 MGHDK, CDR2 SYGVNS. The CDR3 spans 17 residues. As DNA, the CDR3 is TGTGCCAGCAGTGAAAGACTAGCGGGAGGGCCGAGAGATACGCAGTATTTT. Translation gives CASSERLAGGPRDTQYF. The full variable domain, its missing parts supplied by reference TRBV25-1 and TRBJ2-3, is EADIYQTPRYLVIGTGKKITLECSQTMGHDKMYWYQQDPGMELHLIHYSYGVNSTEKGDLSSESTVSRIRTEHFPLTLESARPSHTSQYLCASSERLAGGPRDTQYFGPGTRLTVL.

CDR3 sequence reads: CASSMPGSTEQFF. The CDR3 DNA sequence: TGTGCCAGCAGCATGCCGGGGAGCACTGAGCAGTTCTTC. V gene TRBV11-2 combines with J gene TRBJ2-1; D possibly corresponds to TRBD2 (5 bases). In germline, CDR1 is SGHAT, CDR2 FQNNGV. Deletions cut 5 bases from V and 9 bases from J, with 14 bases between. The CDR3 length is 13 residues. The full variable domain, rest sourced from reference TRBV11-2 and TRBJ2-1, is EAGVAQSPRYKIIEKRQSVAFWCNPISGHATLYWYQQILGQGPKLLIQFQNNGVVDDSQLPKDRFSAERLKGVDSTLKIQPAKLEDSAVYLCASSMPGSTEQFFGPGTRLTVL.

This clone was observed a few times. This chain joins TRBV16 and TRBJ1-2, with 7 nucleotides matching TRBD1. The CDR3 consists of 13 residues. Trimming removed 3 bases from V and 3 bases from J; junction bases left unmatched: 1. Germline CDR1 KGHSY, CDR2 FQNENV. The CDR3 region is CASSHGTDYGYTF. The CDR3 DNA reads TGTGCCAGCAGCCACGGGACAGACTATGGCTACACCTTC.

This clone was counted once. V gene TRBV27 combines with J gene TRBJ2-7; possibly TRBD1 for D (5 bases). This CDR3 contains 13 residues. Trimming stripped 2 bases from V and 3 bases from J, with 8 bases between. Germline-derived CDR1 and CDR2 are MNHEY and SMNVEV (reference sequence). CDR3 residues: CASSLRQSYEQYF. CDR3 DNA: TGTGCCAGCAGTTTACGACAGAGCTACGAGCAGTACTTC.

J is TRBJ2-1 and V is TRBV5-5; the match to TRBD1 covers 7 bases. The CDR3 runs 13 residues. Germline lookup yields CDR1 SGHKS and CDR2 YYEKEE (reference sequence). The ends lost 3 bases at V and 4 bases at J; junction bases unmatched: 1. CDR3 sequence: CASSSGQYNEQFF. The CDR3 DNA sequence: TGTGCCAGCAGCTCGGGACAGTACAATGAGCAGTTCTTC.

The CDR3 loop reads CASKPRGSSYNEQFF. As DNA, the CDR3 is TGTGCCAGCAAGCCGCGGGGAAGCTCCTACAATGAGCAGTTCTTC. The chain uses TRBV2 and TRBJ2-1; perhaps TRBD2 as D (6 bases). The CDR3 extends over 15 amino acids. V shed 7 bases and J shed 0 bases, with 13 bases lying between them. Germline CDR1 SNHLY, CDR2 FYNNEI.

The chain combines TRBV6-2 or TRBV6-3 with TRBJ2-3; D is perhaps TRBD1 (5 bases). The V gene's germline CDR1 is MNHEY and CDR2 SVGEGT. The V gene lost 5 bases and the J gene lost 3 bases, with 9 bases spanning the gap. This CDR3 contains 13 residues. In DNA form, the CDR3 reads TGTGCCAGCAGTCCGAGACAGACAGATACGCAGTATTTT. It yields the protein CASSPRQTDTQYF.

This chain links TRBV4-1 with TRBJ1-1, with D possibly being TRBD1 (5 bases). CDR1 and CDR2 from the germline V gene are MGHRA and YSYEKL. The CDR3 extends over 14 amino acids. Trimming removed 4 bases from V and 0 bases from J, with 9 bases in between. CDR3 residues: CASSPGGVNTEAFF. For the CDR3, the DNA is TGCGCCAGCAGCCCCGGAGGGGTGAACACTGAAGCTTTCTTT.

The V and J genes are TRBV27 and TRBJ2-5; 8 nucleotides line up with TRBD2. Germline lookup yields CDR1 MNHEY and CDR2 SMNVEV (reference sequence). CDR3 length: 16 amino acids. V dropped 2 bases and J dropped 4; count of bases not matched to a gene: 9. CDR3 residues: CASSLRTSFVRETQYF. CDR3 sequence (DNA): TGTGCCAGCAGTTTACGGACTAGCTTCGTCAGAGAGACCCAGTACTTC.

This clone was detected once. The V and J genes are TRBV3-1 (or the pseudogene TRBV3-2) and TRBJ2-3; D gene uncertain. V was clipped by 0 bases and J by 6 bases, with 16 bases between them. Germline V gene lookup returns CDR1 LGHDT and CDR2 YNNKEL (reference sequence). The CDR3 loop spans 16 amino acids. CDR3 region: CASSQDLPDLPDTQYF. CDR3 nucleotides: TGTGCCAGCAGCCAAGATCTACCAGACCTTCCCGATACGCAGTATTTT.

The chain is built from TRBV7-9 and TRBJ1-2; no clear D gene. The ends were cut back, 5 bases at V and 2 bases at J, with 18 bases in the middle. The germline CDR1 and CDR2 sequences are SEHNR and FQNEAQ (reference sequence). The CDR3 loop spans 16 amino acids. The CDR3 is CASSPPLGRANYGYTF. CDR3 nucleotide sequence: TGTGCCAGCAGCCCACCGCTGGGGAGGGCGAACTATGGCTACACCTTC.

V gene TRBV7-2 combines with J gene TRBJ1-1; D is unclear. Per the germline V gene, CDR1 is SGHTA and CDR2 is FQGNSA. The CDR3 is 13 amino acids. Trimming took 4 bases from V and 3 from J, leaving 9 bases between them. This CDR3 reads CASSSYRDTEAFF. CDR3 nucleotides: TGTGCCAGCAGCTCGTACAGAGACACTGAAGCTTTCTTT.

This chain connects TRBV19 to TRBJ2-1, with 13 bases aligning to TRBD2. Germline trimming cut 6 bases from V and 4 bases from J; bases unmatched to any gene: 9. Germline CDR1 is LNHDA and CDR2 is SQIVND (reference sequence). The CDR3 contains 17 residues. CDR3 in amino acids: CASSLKLAGGLYNEQFF. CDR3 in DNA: TGTGCCAGTAGCCTAAAACTAGCGGGAGGGTTATACAATGAGCAGTTCTTC.

The chain's CDR3 is CASSTGGRQPQHF. The CDR3 DNA is TGTGCCAGCAGCACAGGGGGCAGGCAGCCCCAGCATTTT. The chain joins TRBV7-2 to TRBJ1-5; 9 bases are a match to TRBD1. The ends lost 5 bases at V and 7 bases at J; junction bases unmatched: 3. The CDR3 covers 13 residues. CDR1 and CDR2 (germline): SGHTA, FQGNSA.